Given below is one T cell receptor beta chain in context. These data are taken from a study of blood T cell repertoires in COVID-19. Study-level background: Samples of COVID-19 (acute and convalescent) were obtained from the United States, Italy and Spain. The cDNA or gDNA used as material had been derived from T cells, B-cell-depleted T cells, or PBMCs.

Germline V lookup: CDR1 SEHNR, CDR2 FQNEAQ (reference sequence). Trimming cost V 3 bases and J 2 bases, with 11 bases left between them. CDR3 length: 14 amino acids. Seattle patients were enrolled during active infection and followed longitudinally. As handled by the study authors: The authors estimated nucleated cell counts from reference gene primer amplification. Using immunoSEQ multiplex PCR, the repertoire was profiled, and TCRdb retains in-frame clones only, with some absent. The DNA gave D and trimming, while V, J and clone size come from that table. The data contain 250,000 to 350,000 clones, approximately 84% of them singletons.

The J gene is TRBJ2-7, the V gene TRBV7-9; D call uncertain. The receptor was derived from a human donor with COVID-19, enrolled during active disease. The donor label of this sample is uncertain. Sequencing was done on a sample of peripheral blood. The CDR3 DNA follows: TGTGCCAGCAGCTTGATGGGCACCACCTACGAGCAGTACTTC. Translation gives CASSLMGTTYEQYF.